The TCR beta chain under discussion was sequenced for a study of regulatory T cells in long-lasting Graves disease. At the level of the study: Persistent Graves' disease meant over 5 years of antithyroid drugs with positive TSH receptor antibodies. Findings of the study overall: Among samples with persistent disease, TRBV28, TRBJ1-2 and TRBJ2-5 were favored. Persistent cases of Graves' showed reduced TCR diversity relative to newly diagnosed patients.

The time point denotes: persistent/refractory GD, antithyroid drugs over 5 years with positive TRAb. TCR sequences were obtained from RNA taken from PBMCs. HTBI primers from iRepertoire and Arm-PCR of CDR3 regions yielded the TCR beta libraries. TCRdb re-analysed the multiplex PCR reads in MiXCR, keeping a single row per CDR3 protein. Counted here are 400,000 to 500,000 distinct CDR3 sequences, approximately 23% occurring once; the ten biggest clones make up approximately 14%. CDR3 length: 15 residues. Germline V gives CDR1 SGHTA, CDR2 FQGNSA. V was clipped by 5 bases and J by 2 bases; unmatched bases: 8. This clonotype has a count of ten or more. Its antigen is not identified.

V gene TRBV7-2 combines with J gene TRBJ2-5, with 7 bases fitting TRBD2. The sequencing used peripheral blood mononuclear cells (PBMCs), collected when the disease was refractory, from a patient treated with antithyroid drugs. This clonotype was obtained from a female donor with Graves disease. The CDR3 nucleotides are TGTGCCAGCAGCCGAAACACGGGGGGACAAGAGACCCAGTACTTC. Translated, it gives CASSRNTGGQETQYF.